These T cell receptor beta chains were read from a single sample in a study of naive and memory T cell subsets. TCRdb reanalysed the UMI-ligation and nested PCR reads using MiXCR and keeps one entry per CDR3 protein. This sample yields about 21,000 distinct CDR3 sequences, of which more than 9.5% are seen a single time; over 15% belongs to the top ten. The source material was central memory CD8+ T cells from blood. These receptors were collected from a human donor in good health. Each CDR3 is given with its conserved first and last residue. Fields, in order: CDR3 protein, CDR3 DNA, J gene, D gene, clone size, V gene. A D gene is named only where the DNA matches it firmly. The size field is filled for only some rows; it gives once, few, many or a size class.

CASSPRYTGGTDTQYF	TGCGCCAGCAGCCCCCGGTACACGGGGGGCACAGATACGCAGTATTTT	TRBJ2-3	NA	NA	TRBV4-3
CASRNRVGTQETQYF	TGTGCCAGCAGGAACAGGGTAGGGACTCAAGAGACCCAGTACTTC	TRBJ2-5	NA	NA	TRBV12-3/TRBV12-4
CASSFSPRGYPGLF	TGTGCCAGCAGTTTCTCCCCCAGAGGGTATCCTGGCCTCTTC	TRBJ2-1	NA	NA	TRBV27
CSVGGLVVGELFF	TGCAGCGTTGGGGGACTAGTCGTCGGGGAGCTGTTTTTT	TRBJ2-2	TRBD2	few	TRBV29-1
CASSCSENYGYTF	TGTGCCAGCAGTTGTTCAGAAAACTATGGCTACACCTTC	TRBJ1-2	NA	few	TRBV28
CASTRAENTEAFF	TGTGCCAGTACCAGAGCGGAAAACACTGAAGCTTTCTTT	TRBJ1-1	NA	many	TRBV6-2/TRBV6-3
CASSQVRGLAFYNEQFF	TGTGCCAGCAGCCAAGTTCGGGGACTAGCGTTCTACAATGAGCAGTTCTTC	TRBJ2-1	TRBD2	many	TRBV3-1
CATWTGSSTGELFF	TGTGCCACCTGGACAGGGTCGAGCACCGGGGAGCTGTTTTTT	TRBJ2-2	TRBD1	few	TRBV27
CASRTGVLYEQYF	TGTGCCAGCAGAACAGGGGTTCTCTACGAGCAGTACTTC	TRBJ2-7	TRBD1	many	TRBV6-5
CASSPQGPETQYF	TGTGCCAGCAGCCCACAGGGACCAGAGACCCAGTACTTC	TRBJ2-5	NA	many	TRBV13
CAWTDSQETQYF	TGTGCTTGGACGGACAGCCAAGAGACCCAGTACTTC	TRBJ2-5	NA	NA	TRBV7-9
CASRDDRGRTPKDGYTF	TGTGCCAGCAGGGACGACAGGGGCCGAACCCCTAAGGATGGCTACACCTTC	TRBJ1-2	TRBD1	many	TRBV6-2/TRBV6-3
CATSDFPREAGWQETQYF	TGTGCCACCAGTGATTTTCCCAGGGAGGCGGGTTGGCAAGAGACCCAGTACTTC	TRBJ2-5	NA	NA	TRBV24-1
CASSLTPTKNIQYF	TGTGCCAGCAGCCTGACACCAACCAAAAACATTCAGTACTTC	TRBJ2-4	NA	medium-sized	TRBV7-8
CASSKAGVSNQPQHF	TGTGCCAGCAGTAAGGCAGGGGTTAGCAATCAGCCCCAGCATTTT	TRBJ1-5	NA	many	TRBV2